This T cell receptor beta chain was obtained from a study of blood T cell repertoires in COVID-19. This CDR3 is built from 15 residues. Trimming removed 3 bases at V and 2 bases at J, with 13 bases between. CDR1 is MDHEN and CDR2 is SYDVKM in the germline V gene. Produced via immunoSEQ multiplex PCR; TCRdb's table is partial and in-frame only. The data contain about 200,000 clones, roughly 85% of them singletons. This chain joins TRBV28 and TRBJ1-2; a possible D gene is TRBD1 (5 bases). The sequenced material came from peripheral blood. This receptor was obtained from a woman older than 75 with acute or convalescent COVID-19. The chain's CDR3 is CASSFLPGLNYGYTF. In DNA, the CDR3 is TGTGCCAGCAGTTTTCTCCCGGGACTCAACTATGGCTACACCTTC.